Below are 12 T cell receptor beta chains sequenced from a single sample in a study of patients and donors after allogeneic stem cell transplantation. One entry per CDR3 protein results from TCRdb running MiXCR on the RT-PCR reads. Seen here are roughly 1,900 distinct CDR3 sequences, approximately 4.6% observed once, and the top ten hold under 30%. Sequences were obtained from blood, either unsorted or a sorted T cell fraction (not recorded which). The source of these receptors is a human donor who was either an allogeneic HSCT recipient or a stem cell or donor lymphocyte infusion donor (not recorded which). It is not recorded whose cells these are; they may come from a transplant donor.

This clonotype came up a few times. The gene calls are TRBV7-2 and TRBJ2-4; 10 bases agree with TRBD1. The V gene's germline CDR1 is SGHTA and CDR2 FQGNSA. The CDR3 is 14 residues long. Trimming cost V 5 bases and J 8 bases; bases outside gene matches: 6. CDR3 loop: CASSLGQGRDIQYF. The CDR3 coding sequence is TGTGCCAGCAGCCTGGGACAGGGGCGGGACATTCAGTACTTC.

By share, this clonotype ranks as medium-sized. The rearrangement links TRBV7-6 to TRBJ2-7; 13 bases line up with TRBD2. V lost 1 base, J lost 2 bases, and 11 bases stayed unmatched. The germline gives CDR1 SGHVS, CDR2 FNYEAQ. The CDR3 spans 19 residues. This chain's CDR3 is CASSLDSGLAGEFPYEQYF. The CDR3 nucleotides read TGTGCCAGCAGCTTAGACTCCGGACTAGCGGGAGAGTTTCCCTACGAGCAGTACTTC.

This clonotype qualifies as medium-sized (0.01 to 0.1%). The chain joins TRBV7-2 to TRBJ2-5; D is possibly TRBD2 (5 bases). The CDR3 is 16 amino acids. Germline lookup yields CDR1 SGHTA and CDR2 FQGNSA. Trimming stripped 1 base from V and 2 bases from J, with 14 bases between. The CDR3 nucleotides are TGTGCCAGCAGCTTAGAAGTAGTTGGCGGGCAAGAGACCCAGTACTTC. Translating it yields CASSLEVVGGQETQYF.

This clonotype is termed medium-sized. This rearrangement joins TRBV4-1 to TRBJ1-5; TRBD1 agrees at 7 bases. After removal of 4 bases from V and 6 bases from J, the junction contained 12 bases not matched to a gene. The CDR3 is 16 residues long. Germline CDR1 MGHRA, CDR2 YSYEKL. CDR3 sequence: CASSLQHRGGTQPQHF. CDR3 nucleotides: TGCGCCAGCAGCCTTCAGCACAGGGGAGGAACTCAGCCCCAGCATTTT.

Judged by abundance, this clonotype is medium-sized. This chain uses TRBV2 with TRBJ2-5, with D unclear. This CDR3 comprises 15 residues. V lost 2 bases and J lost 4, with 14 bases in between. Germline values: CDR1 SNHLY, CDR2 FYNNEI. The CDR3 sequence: CASSESRQYGETQYF. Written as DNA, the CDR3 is TGTGCCAGCAGTGAATCCCGGCAGTACGGAGAGACCCAGTACTTC.

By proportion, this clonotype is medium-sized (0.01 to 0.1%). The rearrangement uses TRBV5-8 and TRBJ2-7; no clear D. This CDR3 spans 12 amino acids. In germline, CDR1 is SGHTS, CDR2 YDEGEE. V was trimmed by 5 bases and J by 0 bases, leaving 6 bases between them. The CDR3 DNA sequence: TGTGCCAGCAGTCCTAGCTCCTACGAGCAGTACTTC. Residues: CASSPSSYEQYF.

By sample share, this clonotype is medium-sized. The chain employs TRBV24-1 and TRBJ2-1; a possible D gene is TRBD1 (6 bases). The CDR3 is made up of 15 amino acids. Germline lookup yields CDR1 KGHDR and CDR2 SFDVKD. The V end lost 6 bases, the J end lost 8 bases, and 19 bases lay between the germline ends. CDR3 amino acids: CATSSEQGSLDEQFF. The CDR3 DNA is TGTGCCACCAGTTCAGAGCAGGGGAGTCTGGATGAGCAGTTCTTC.

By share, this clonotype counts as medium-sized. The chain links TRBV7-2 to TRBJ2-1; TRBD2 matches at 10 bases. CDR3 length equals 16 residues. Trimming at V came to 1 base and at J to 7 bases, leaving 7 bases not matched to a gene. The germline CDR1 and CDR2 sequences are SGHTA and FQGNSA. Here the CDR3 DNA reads TGTGCCAGCAGCTTAGAGGCTAGCGGGAGAGAAAATGAGCAGTTCTTC. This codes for CASSLEASGRENEQFF.

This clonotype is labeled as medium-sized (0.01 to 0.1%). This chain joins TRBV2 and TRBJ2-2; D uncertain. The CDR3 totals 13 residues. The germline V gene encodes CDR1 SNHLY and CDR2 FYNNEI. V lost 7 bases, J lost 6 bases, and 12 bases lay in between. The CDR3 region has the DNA TGTGCCAGCATGGCAGCAAATCCCGGGGAGCTGTTTTTT. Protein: CASMAANPGELFF.

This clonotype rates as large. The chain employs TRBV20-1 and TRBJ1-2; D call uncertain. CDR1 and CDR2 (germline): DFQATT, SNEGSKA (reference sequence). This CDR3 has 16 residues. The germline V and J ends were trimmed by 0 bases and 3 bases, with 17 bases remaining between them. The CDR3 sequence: CSARDSLGMGDYGYTF. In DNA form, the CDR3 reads TGCAGTGCTAGAGATTCACTTGGTATGGGAGACTATGGCTACACCTTC.

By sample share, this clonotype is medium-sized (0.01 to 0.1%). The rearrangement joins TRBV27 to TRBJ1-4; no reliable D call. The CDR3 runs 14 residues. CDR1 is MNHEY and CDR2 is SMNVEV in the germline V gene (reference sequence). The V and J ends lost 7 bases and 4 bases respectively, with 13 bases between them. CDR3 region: CASTTEGLNEKLFF. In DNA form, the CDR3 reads TGTGCCAGCACCACTGAAGGCCTTAATGAAAAACTGTTTTTT.

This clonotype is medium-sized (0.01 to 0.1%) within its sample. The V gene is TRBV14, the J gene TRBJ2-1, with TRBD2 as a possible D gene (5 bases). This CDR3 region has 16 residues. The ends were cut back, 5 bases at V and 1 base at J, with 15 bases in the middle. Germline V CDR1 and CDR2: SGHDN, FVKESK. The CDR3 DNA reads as TGTGCCAGCAGCTCCCTCGGCACGGGATCCTACAATGAGCAGTTCTTC. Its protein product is CASSSLGTGSYNEQFF. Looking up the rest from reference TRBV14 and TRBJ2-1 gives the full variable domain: EAGVTQFPSHSVIEKGQTVTLRCDPISGHDNLYWYRRVMGKEIKFLLHFVKESKQDESGMPNNRFLAERTGGTYSTLKVQPAELEDSGVYFCASSSLGTGSYNEQFFGPGTRLTVL.